The next 24 T cell receptor beta chains were all read from a single sample in a study of identifying expanded T cells in peripheral blood. Generated by immunoSEQ multiplex PCR, the TCRdb table keeps only in-frame clones and is missing some. The sample carries tens of thousands of clones, 75% to 90% recorded once. Sequencing was carried out using blood. These receptors came from a person between 18 and 75 years old in good health.

This clone was counted only a few times. The chain employs TRBV27 and TRBJ2-7; no definite D call. Trimming took 2 bases from V and 1 from J, leaving 6 bases between them. Germline CDR1 MNHEY, CDR2 SMNVEV (reference sequence). The CDR3 runs to 13 residues. The CDR3 protein is CASSLQDSYEQYF. The CDR3 DNA follows: TGTGCCAGCAGTTTACAGGATTCCTACGAGCAGTACTTC.

The chain is built from TRBV27 and TRBJ1-5; D might be TRBD1 (5 bases). CDR1 is MNHEY, CDR2 SMNVEV, per germline (reference sequence). Trimming left V 3 bases short and J 1 base short, with 10 bases between. There are 15 residues in the CDR3. CDR3 loop: CASSLRGRSNQPQHF. The DNA of the CDR3 is TGTGCCAGCAGTTTGCGGGGGAGAAGCAATCAGCCCCAGCATTTT.

The rearrangement joins TRBV7-2 to TRBJ2-5, with 13 positions matching TRBD2. V shed 5 bases, J shed 6 bases, and the junction held 6 bases outside the gene matches. The germline CDR1 and CDR2 sequences are SGHTA and FQGNSA. The CDR3 loop spans 15 amino acids. CDR3: CASSPRTSGRQTQYF. The CDR3, as DNA: TGTGCCAGCAGCCCCCGGACTAGCGGGAGACAGACCCAGTACTTC.

The chain joins TRBV4-3 to TRBJ2-7, with no clear D. The CDR3 totals 14 residues. Germline V lookup: CDR1 LGHNA, CDR2 YSLEER. V lost 0 bases and J lost 0, with 6 bases in between. The CDR3 sequence: CASSQDRLSYEQYF. CDR3 DNA: TGCGCCAGCAGCCAAGATAGACTCTCCTACGAGCAGTACTTC.

On this clone itself: The sample contains more than one DNA sequence encoding this CDR3. The chain carries TRBV19 and TRBJ2-7; D is perhaps TRBD2 (6 bases). Germline CDR1 and CDR2: LNHDA and SQIVND (reference sequence). The CDR3 has 13 residues. V lost 4 bases to trimming and J lost 4 bases, with 11 bases between them. The CDR3 DNA reads TGTGCCAGTAGTACCAGTGGGGGGTACGAGCAGTACTTC. Its translation is CASSTSGGYEQYF.

The CDR3 coding sequence is TGTGCCAGCAGTTTCTCGGACGGTAATGAAAAACTGTTTTTT. It codes for CASSFSDGNEKLFF. V is TRBV28 and J is TRBJ1-4, with D hard to call. V was clipped by 3 bases and J by 4 bases, with 9 bases between them. The CDR3 extends over 14 amino acids. Germline values: CDR1 MDHEN, CDR2 SYDVKM.

This chain uses TRBV7-9 with TRBJ1-3; D remains ambiguous. With 5 bases removed from V and 4 bases from J, the gap between germline ends came to 9 bases. This CDR3 has 13 amino acids. In germline, CDR1 is SEHNR, CDR2 FQNEAQ (reference sequence). CDR3 sequence reads: CASSPNYGNTIYF. The DNA for the CDR3 is TGTGCCAGCAGCCCTAACTACGGAAACACCATATATTTT.

CDR3 DNA: TGTGCCAGCAGTGTGGTATATCGCGCGGTTGGACTCCCCCTCGAGCAGTACTTC. This gives the protein CASSVVYRAVGLPLEQYF. The rearrangement joins TRBV6-1 to TRBJ2-7; tentatively, D is TRBD2 (5 bases). Per germline, CDR1 MNHNS and CDR2 SASEGT. The CDR3 spans 18 residues. V dropped 4 bases and J dropped 6 bases, with 28 bases sitting between them.

The chain couples TRBV29-1 to TRBJ1-2; TRBD1 matches at 7 bases. V shed 4 bases and J 3 bases; nucleotides not matched to a gene: 5. Looked up from germline, CDR1 is SQVTM and CDR2 is ANQGSEA. The CDR3 is 13 residues long. The CDR3 DNA reads as TGCAGCGTTGCAACCGACAGGGACTATGGCTACACCTTC. It is translated as CSVATDRDYGYTF.

With respect to this clone: Other DNA sequences of this sample code for an identical CDR3. CDR3 region: CASNRAPNEKLFF. In DNA, the CDR3 is TGTGCCAGCAACAGGGCTCCTAATGAAAAACTGTTTTTT. The rearrangement uses TRBV6-1 and TRBJ1-4; TRBD1 is a possible D gene (6 bases). V was pared by 7 bases and J by 3 bases, with 9 bases between. The germline V gene has CDR1 MNHNS and CDR2 SASEGT. This CDR3 is built from 13 residues.

The chain carries TRBV9 and TRBJ1-1; D gene unclear. Germline V gene sequence: CDR1 SGDLS, CDR2 YYNGEE. CDR3 length: 14 amino acids. V lost 2 bases, J lost 1 base, and 9 bases lay in between. Written as DNA, the CDR3 is TGTGCCAGCAGCGTCTCCGGAGGGAACACTGAAGCTTTCTTT. Residues: CASSVSGGNTEAFF.

The chain couples TRBV5-6 to TRBJ2-5; D ambiguous. This CDR3 spans 14 amino acids. Trimming stripped 1 base from V and 1 base from J, with 8 bases between. Germline CDR1 SGHDT, CDR2 YYEEEE. The CDR3 DNA is TGTGCCAGCAGCTTGTACAGCGTCCAAGAGACCCAGTACTTC. Its protein product is CASSLYSVQETQYF.

This chain uses TRBV28 with TRBJ2-3, with D tentatively TRBD1 (5 bases). The CDR3 has 16 residues. With 6 bases removed from V and 2 bases from J, the gap between germline ends came to 18 bases. The germline V gene has CDR1 MDHEN and CDR2 SYDVKM. For the CDR3, the DNA is TGTGCCAGCAGGCCCCGGACAATTCTCATCACAGATACGCAGTATTTT. Translated: CASRPRTILITDTQYF.

The J gene is TRBJ2-7, the V gene TRBV5-4, with 7 bases identical to TRBD2. Trimming cost V 0 bases and J 7 bases; bases outside gene matches: 16. The CDR3 has 17 amino acids. The germline gives CDR1 SGHNT, CDR2 YYREEE (reference sequence). The CDR3 here is CASSLGGGVVFSGEQYF. The CDR3 nucleotides are TGTGCCAGCAGCTTGGGGGGGGGAGTCGTCTTTTCTGGGGAGCAGTACTTC. The entire variable domain, with the rest obtained from reference TRBV5-4 and TRBJ2-7, is as follows: ETGVTQSPTHLIKTRGQQVTLRCSSQSGHNTVSWYQQALGQGPQFIFQYYREEENGRGNFPPRFSGLQFPNYSSELNVNALELDDSALYLCASSLGGGVVFSGEQYFGPGTRLTVT.

V usage is TRBV4-1 and J usage is TRBJ1-1; TRBD1 matches at 8 bases. V trimming: 1 base; J trimming: 0 bases; junction bases outside the gene matches: 13. In germline, CDR1 is MGHRA, CDR2 YSYEKL. This CDR3 has 19 amino acids. The CDR3: CASSQVDRAGPLLNTEAFF. CDR3 coding DNA: TGCGCCAGCAGCCAAGTGGACAGGGCGGGCCCCCTCTTGAACACTGAAGCTTTCTTT.

The count of this clone is one. The chain recombines TRBV7-2 with TRBJ2-6; TRBD2 might be the D (6 bases). CDR1 and CDR2 from the germline V gene are SGHTA and FQGNSA. V lost 1 base to trimming and J lost 0 bases, with 13 bases between them. There are 18 residues in the CDR3. The CDR3 sequence: CASSLVGTAVSGANVLTF. The DNA for the CDR3 is TGTGCCAGCAGCTTAGTTGGGACTGCAGTCTCTGGGGCCAACGTCCTGACTTTC.

This rearrangement joins TRBV7-2 to TRBJ1-6, with a weak D call TRBD1 (5 bases). The germline CDR1 and CDR2 sequences are SGHTA and FQGNSA. V gave up 0 bases and J gave up 10 bases, with 19 bases separating them. There are 17 residues in the CDR3. The CDR3 protein is CASSLASRGQGGSPLHF. The CDR3 region has the DNA TGTGCCAGCAGCTTAGCAAGTAGAGGGCAGGGCGGGTCACCCCTCCACTTT. The variable domain in full, with the rest retrieved from reference TRBV7-2 and TRBJ1-6, is GAGVSQSPSNKVTEKGKDVELRCDPISGHTALYWYRQSLGQGLEFLIYFQGNSAPDKSGLPSDRFSAERTGGSVSTLTIQRTQQEDSAVYLCASSLASRGQGGSPLHFGNGTRLTVT.

This chain joins TRBV6-1 and TRBJ1-4; D is uncertain. The CDR3 has 11 residues. CDR1 is MNHNS and CDR2 is SASEGT in the germline V gene. Trimming stripped 7 bases from V and 12 bases from J, with 12 bases between. CDR3 nucleotide sequence: TGTGCCAGCACCCGAGGGCGGGAACTGTTTTTT. Its translation: CASTRGRELFF.

The J gene is TRBJ1-2, the V gene TRBV19; 8 nucleotides agree with TRBD1. Germline V CDR1 and CDR2: LNHDA, SQIVND (reference sequence). CDR3 length equals 13 residues. V was clipped by 7 bases and J by 8 bases; unmatched bases: 9. The CDR3 loop reads CASKRGQGSGYTF. DNA for the CDR3: TGTGCCAGTAAAAGAGGACAGGGCTCGGGCTACACCTTC.

The rearrangement joins TRBV6-6 to TRBJ2-7; TRBD1 aligns across 7 bases. V lost 5 bases and J lost 4; bases outside the gene matches: 8. CDR3 length: 14 amino acids. Germline lookup yields CDR1 MNHNY and CDR2 SVGAGI (reference sequence). CDR3: CASSKPGQRYEQYF. The CDR3 nucleotides read TGTGCCAGCAGTAAACCGGGACAGCGATACGAGCAGTACTTC.

Regarding this clone: Other DNA variants within this sample encode the same CDR3. V is TRBV7-2 and J is TRBJ1-6, with D uncertain. This CDR3 contains 18 residues. Trimming took 1 base from V and 8 from J, leaving 21 bases between them. Germline V gives CDR1 SGHTA, CDR2 FQGNSA. The CDR3 DNA reads TGTGCCAGCAGCTTAGAGACCCTCACCAGAGTAAAGGATTCACCCCTCCACTTT. It codes for CASSLETLTRVKDSPLHF.

The chain uses TRBV9 and TRBJ1-2, with D unresolved. CDR3 length: 12 amino acids. Germline V lookup: CDR1 SGDLS, CDR2 YYNGEE. V was cut by 6 bases and J by 7 bases, with 13 bases left in between. The chain's CDR3 is CASTAGAGGYTF. Written as DNA, the CDR3 is TGTGCCAGCACCGCGGGCGCGGGTGGCTACACCTTC.

The chain carries TRBV18 and TRBJ1-3, with unresolved D. Germline lookup yields CDR1 KGHSH and CDR2 LQKENI. The CDR3 has 18 amino acids. Trimming removed 1 base at V and 2 bases at J, with 18 bases between. CDR3: CASSPLPVSSQPGNTIYF. CDR3 DNA: TGTGCCAGCTCACCACTGCCAGTGTCTAGCCAGCCTGGAAACACCATATATTTT.

This sequence joins TRBV7-6 and TRBJ1-5; no firm D call. Germline CDR1 and CDR2: SGHVS and FNYEAQ. V lost 2 bases to trimming and J lost 5 bases, with 7 bases between them. The CDR3 length is 13 residues. The CDR3 sequence is CASSLKQYQPQHF. CDR3 coding DNA: TGTGCCAGCAGCTTAAAACAGTATCAGCCCCAGCATTTT.